The 8 T cell receptor beta chains presented below share a single source sample, sequenced in a study of T cells after yellow fever vaccination. Using its own MiXCR run on the 5' RACE reads, TCRdb lists one record per CDR3 protein. The sample lists over 110,000 distinct CDR3 sequences, roughly 8.2% occurring once. The sample in question was CD4+ T cells sorted from PBMCs, obtained 5 days after the yellow fever booster vaccination. The receptors were gathered from a man in his thirties or forties who received the YFV17D yellow fever vaccine.

This clonotype has just a few counts. The V and J genes are TRBV10-1 and TRBJ2-7, with a tentative D call TRBD2 (6 bases). V lost 2 bases, J lost 6 bases, and 11 bases lay in between. This CDR3 has 13 residues. Germline V gene data show CDR1 as WNHNN and CDR2 as SYGVQD (reference sequence). CDR3 DNA sequence: TGCGCCAGCAGTGAGGCCCCCGGGGGCGAGCAGTACTTC. Protein product: CASSEAPGGEQYF.

This clonotype was seen at least ten times. The chain carries TRBV4-1 and TRBJ2-3; 11 bases are a match to TRBD1. This CDR3 comprises 16 residues. The trim removed 5 bases at V and 4 bases at J, leaving 8 bases unmatched. Per the germline V gene, CDR1 is MGHRA and CDR2 is YSYEKL. CDR3 sequence (DNA): TGCGCCAGCAGCTCCCGGACAGGGGGCATGGCAGATACGCAGTATTTT. It encodes CASSSRTGGMADTQYF.

This clonotype was seen more than once but under ten times. Mismatch with germline at one junction end may stem from a read error. CDR3 loop: CCAGGLAGPSAYEQYF. In DNA, the CDR3 is TGCTGTGCCGGGGGACTAGCGGGTCCAAGCGCCTACGAGCAGTACTTC. V usage is TRBV20-1 and J usage is TRBJ2-7, with 12 bases matching TRBD2. CDR3 length: 16 amino acids. Germline V gene sequence: CDR1 DFQATT, CDR2 SNEGSKA (reference sequence).

The sample holds many counts of this clonotype. The gene calls are TRBV15 and TRBJ2-5; TRBD1 matches at 8 bases. After removal of 6 bases from V and 3 bases from J, the junction contained 9 bases not matched to a gene. CDR3 length equals 15 residues. Germline lookup yields CDR1 LNHNV and CDR2 YYDKDF (reference sequence). DNA of the CDR3: TGTGCCACCAGGACTGAGACAGGGGTAAAAGAGACCCAGTACTTC. This translates into CATRTETGVKETQYF.

The chain couples TRBV7-2 to TRBJ2-3; weak D call: TRBD2 (5 bases). The CDR3 has 14 amino acids. Trimming left V 1 base short and J 9 bases short, with 14 bases between. Germline V lookup: CDR1 SGHTA, CDR2 FQGNSA. DNA for the CDR3: TGTGCCAGCAGCTTAGGCCTAAGCGGTGGCACGCAGTATTTT. As protein: CASSLGLSGGTQYF.

The table lists this clonotype with many counts. V usage is TRBV29-1 and J usage is TRBJ2-3; 7 nucleotides agree with TRBD2. V trimming: 4 bases; J trimming: 5 bases; junction bases outside the gene matches: 21. Germline CDR1 SQVTM, CDR2 ANQGSEA. The CDR3 consists of 18 residues. CDR3 in amino acids: CSVVGAVSASGSIDTQYF. CDR3 DNA: TGCAGCGTTGTAGGGGCGGTTTCTGCTAGCGGTAGTATAGATACGCAGTATTTT.

At least ten counts were recorded for this clonotype. This chain joins TRBV3-1 and TRBJ1-1; no clear D. This CDR3 is built from 12 residues. In germline, CDR1 is LGHDT, CDR2 YNNKEL (reference sequence). Trimming removed 1 base at V and 7 bases at J, with 7 bases between. This CDR3 is CASSQGIREAFF. CDR3 sequence (DNA): TGTGCCAGCAGCCAAGGTATCCGTGAAGCTTTCTTT.

In the case of this clonotype: This may come from a read error, since a much larger clone is one base off. This rearrangement joins TRBV24-1 to TRBJ2-2, with D hard to call. The CDR3 is made up of 13 amino acids. Germline V gene lookup returns CDR1 KGHDR and CDR2 SFDVKD. The germline V and J ends were trimmed by 4 bases and 4 bases, with 6 bases remaining between them. CDR3 in amino acids: CATSDRSTGELFF. The CDR3 DNA is TGTGCCACCAGTGACCGAAGCACCGGGGAGCTGTTTTTT.